The 26 T cell receptor beta chains given below trace back to one sample, sequenced in a study of cytomegalovirus exposure and HLA in healthy donors (dated by TCRdb to 2016 to 2017). Libraries were built with the immunoSEQ multiplex PCR assay. The multiplex PCR relied on a mix of 60 forward primers for TCR Vbeta segments and 13 reverse primers for TCR Jbeta segments. TCRdb retrieved this table from immuneACCESS and kept in-frame rearrangements only. Not all clones are present; in checked studies, unresolved V genes account for under half, and no reason is known for the remainder. For this sample there are more than 90,000 clones; approximately 70% appear just once. Of the sample, around 9% is held by the ten largest clones. The material sequenced was PBMCs. The source of these receptors is a man younger than 40 in good health and CMV-seropositive.

The chain couples TRBV7-9 to TRBJ1-2; tentative D call: TRBD1 (6 bases). V gave up 4 bases and J gave up 3 bases, with 15 bases separating them. The CDR3 totals 15 residues. Germline V gene data show CDR1 as SEHNR and CDR2 as FQNEAQ (reference sequence). The CDR3 DNA sequence: TGTGCCAGCAGCTCTAATAGGGGGAATTACTATGGCTACACCTTC. Translation gives CASSSNRGNYYGYTF.

This clone was detected once. The chain has TRBV19 and TRBJ1-1; 8 positions match TRBD1. CDR1 is LNHDA, CDR2 SQIVND, per germline (reference sequence). The junction had 1 base not matched to a gene; V was cut back by 5 bases and J by 5 bases. This CDR3 spans 12 amino acids. CDR3 in DNA: TGTGCCAGTAGTTGGACAGGGACTGAAGCTTTCTTT. This encodes CASSWTGTEAFF.

This chain connects TRBV6-1 to TRBJ2-3; D gene ambiguous. The germline gives CDR1 MNHNS, CDR2 SASEGT. This CDR3 spans 15 amino acids. The V end lost 4 bases, the J end lost 5 bases, and 16 bases lay between the germline ends. CDR3 nucleotide sequence: TGTGCCAGCAGTGGGAGCTCCCGAAGGATAGATACGCAGTATTTT. Protein: CASSGSSRRIDTQYF.

Points on this clone: At one end the junction does not follow the germline gene, possibly because of a read error. Other DNA sequences in this sample translate to the same CDR3. The chain is built from TRBV5-6 and TRBJ1-1; a possible D gene is TRBD1 (6 bases). The CDR3 is made up of 19 amino acids. Germline V CDR1 and CDR2: SGHDT, YYEEEE. CDR3 protein: CASSYWSRLGGGSRTEAFF. The DNA for the CDR3 is TGTGCCAGCAGCTACTGGTCTAGACTTGGGGGCGGCAGCCGCACTGAAGCCTTCTTT.

This clone was picked up a small number of times. CDR3 sequence: CASSLGQGGAFF. The CDR3 bases are TGTGCCAGCAGCTTAGGACAGGGAGGAGCTTTCTTT. V usage is TRBV7-9 and J usage is TRBJ1-1; 7 bases are shared with TRBD1. The germline gives CDR1 SEHNR, CDR2 FQNEAQ (reference sequence). Unmatched junction bases numbered 3, after V lost 1 base and J lost 10 bases. This CDR3 comprises 12 residues.

This chain joins TRBV6-1 and TRBJ1-1; weak D call: TRBD1 (6 bases). Germline V gives CDR1 MNHNS, CDR2 SASEGT. Trimming stripped 4 bases from V and 4 bases from J, with 16 bases between. CDR3 size: 15 residues. CDR3 sequence reads: CASSVLGAGGTEAFF. CDR3 nucleotide sequence: TGTGCCAGCAGTGTGTTGGGGGCGGGCGGCACTGAAGCTTTCTTT.

The chain recombines TRBV29-1 with TRBJ2-3; 7 bases fit TRBD1. CDR1 SQVTM and CDR2 ANQGSEA come from the germline V gene. V lost 0 bases and J lost 2; bases outside the gene matches: 11. The CDR3 runs to 17 residues. Here the CDR3 reads CSVEDGRTGDFTDTQYF. In nucleotides, the CDR3 is TGCAGCGTTGAAGATGGCCGCACAGGGGATTTCACAGATACGCAGTATTTT.

This clone turned up a few times. CDR3 in amino acids: CASSLQRPNYGYTF. The CDR3 DNA is TGTGCCAGCAGTCTACAGAGACCCAACTATGGCTACACCTTC. The rearrangement joins TRBV28 to TRBJ1-2; D remains ambiguous. Per germline, CDR1 MDHEN and CDR2 SYDVKM. V was trimmed by 5 bases and J by 2 bases, leaving 12 bases between them. CDR3 length: 14 amino acids.

This clone was recorded a few times. The chain joins TRBV5-6 to TRBJ2-5; D is uncertain. Between the trimmed V and J ends, which lost 2 bases and 1 base, there was a span of 6 bases. CDR3 length: 13 residues. Germline CDR1 and CDR2: SGHDT and YYEEEE. DNA for the CDR3: TGTGCCAGCAGCTTTACACCCCAAGAGACCCAGTACTTC. It translates to CASSFTPQETQYF.

This clone showed up just once. This chain links TRBV5-1 with TRBJ2-3; 8 bases map to TRBD2. Trimming at V came to 5 bases and at J to 6 bases, leaving 11 bases not matched to a gene. CDR1 and CDR2 from the germline V gene are SGHRS and YFSETQ. The CDR3 is made up of 15 amino acids. CDR3 DNA: TGCGCCAGCAGGCAGGATAGCGGGGCCCCGGATACGCAGTATTTT. Translated, it gives CASRQDSGAPDTQYF.

This chain joins TRBV27 and TRBJ1-3; perhaps TRBD1 as D (5 bases). Germline lookup yields CDR1 MNHEY and CDR2 SMNVEV (reference sequence). V was clipped by 5 bases and J by 0 bases, with 17 bases between them. The CDR3 is made up of 17 amino acids. The CDR3 nucleotides are TGTGCCAGCAGTAAAGGGGCAGGATCCTTCTCTGGAAACACCATATATTTT. Its protein is CASSKGAGSFSGNTIYF.

The chain links TRBV9 to TRBJ2-5; 8 bases line up with TRBD2. The trim removed 3 bases at V and 1 base at J, leaving 5 bases unmatched. Germline V gene lookup returns CDR1 SGDLS and CDR2 YYNGEE. The CDR3 length is 15 residues. Here the CDR3 DNA reads TGTGCCAGCAGCGGCCAGCGGGAGACCCAAGAGACCCAGTACTTC. Protein product: CASSGQRETQETQYF. The whole variable domain, filled in from reference TRBV9 and TRBJ2-5, reads DSGVTQTPKHLITATGQRVTLRCSPRSGDLSVYWYQQSLDQGLQFLIQYYNGEERAKGNILERFSAQQFPDLHSELNLSSLELGDSALYFCASSGQRETQETQYFGPGTRLLVL.

The J gene is TRBJ1-1, the V gene TRBV10-3; TRBD1 aligns across 7 bases. This CDR3 has 15 amino acids. Germline V gene sequence: CDR1 ENHRY, CDR2 SYGVKD. After removal of 7 bases from V and 1 base from J, the junction contained 9 bases not matched to a gene. The CDR3 DNA follows: TGTGCCATCAATAGCGACAGGGACTGGAACACTGAAGCTTTCTTT. Amino acids: CAINSDRDWNTEAFF.

The chain recombines TRBV6-1 with TRBJ2-1; possibly TRBD1 for D (6 bases). The V end lost 6 bases, the J end lost 0 bases, and 12 bases lay between the germline ends. Germline V gives CDR1 MNHNS, CDR2 SASEGT. The CDR3 has 15 residues. For the CDR3, the DNA is TGTGCCAGCAGAATACAGGGCCTCTCCTACAATGAGCAGTTCTTC. Protein product: CASRIQGLSYNEQFF.

This clone turned up a few times. The rearrangement joins TRBV29-1 to TRBJ2-7; 8 positions agree with TRBD1. The CDR3 length is 12 residues. V was pared by 5 bases and J by 1 base, with 1 base of the junction left unmatched. Germline CDR1 SQVTM, CDR2 ANQGSEA. The CDR3 region has the DNA TGCAGCGTTAGACAGGGGTCCTACGAGCAGTACTTC. Its protein product is CSVRQGSYEQYF.

The V gene is TRBV18, the J gene TRBJ2-7, with TRBD1 identical over 9 bases. Germline V gives CDR1 KGHSH, CDR2 LQKENI. The CDR3 covers 15 residues. The trim removed 6 bases at V and 4 bases at J, leaving 10 bases unmatched. The DNA of the CDR3 is TGTGCCAGCTCTTCCAACCCGGGACAGGGATACGAGCAGTACTTC. Residues: CASSSNPGQGYEQYF.

Only a few counts were recorded for this clone. The chain carries TRBV5-1 and TRBJ1-1; D is unresolved. Germline CDR1 is SGHRS and CDR2 is YFSETQ. The CDR3 runs 15 residues. Trimming pared 4 bases from V and 3 bases from J, leaving 16 bases between. CDR3 coding DNA: TGCGCCAGCAGCCCCGTGAGGTTCCCGGACACTGAAGCTTTCTTT. Translated: CASSPVRFPDTEAFF.

For this clone: The sample has other DNA sequences that encode this CDR3 too. The genes are TRBV7-3 and TRBJ2-1, with TRBD2 matching 11 bases. This CDR3 contains 15 residues. Germline values: CDR1 SGHTA, CDR2 FQGTGA. Trimming removed 6 bases from V and 4 bases from J; junction bases left unmatched: 5. The CDR3 nucleotides read TGTGCCAGCAGTAGTCTAGCGGGGGGTTACAATGAGCAGTTCTTC. Its translation: CASSSLAGGYNEQFF.

The J gene is TRBJ2-5, the V gene TRBV5-4; 7 bases agree with TRBD1. V lost 6 bases and J lost 1; bases outside the gene matches: 9. The CDR3 sequence is 15 residues long. CDR1 and CDR2 (germline): SGHNT, YYREEE (reference sequence). The CDR3 DNA reads TGTGCCAGCAACCCGACCGGGACAGTCCAAGAGACCCAGTACTTC. It translates to CASNPTGTVQETQYF.

The chain links TRBV5-5 to TRBJ1-2; no firm D call. Trimming left V 4 bases short and J 4 bases short, with 11 bases between. The germline gives CDR1 SGHKS, CDR2 YYEKEE (reference sequence). CDR3 length: 13 residues. The CDR3 loop reads CASSPDIFYGYTF. CDR3 nucleotide sequence: TGTGCCAGCAGCCCCGACATATTCTATGGCTACACCTTC.

The chain combines TRBV19 with TRBJ2-2, with TRBD2 identical over 8 bases. CDR3 length equals 15 residues. Germline values: CDR1 LNHDA, CDR2 SQIVND (reference sequence). V was pared by 3 bases and J by 6 bases, with 6 bases of the junction left unmatched. The CDR3 protein is CASSIETGGPGELFF. The CDR3 coding sequence is TGTGCCAGTAGTATCGAAACGGGAGGGCCCGGGGAGCTGTTTTTT.

This rearrangement joins TRBV28 to TRBJ1-4; no clear D gene. Trimming took 8 bases from V and 8 from J, leaving 18 bases between them. The germline gives CDR1 MDHEN, CDR2 SYDVKM. This CDR3 comprises 14 residues. The chain's CDR3 is CASGPTGRKEKLFF. In nucleotides, the CDR3 is TGTGCCAGCGGACCCACGGGGAGGAAGGAAAAACTGTTTTTT.

The V call is TRBV5-4, the J call TRBJ2-1, with 7 positions matching TRBD1. Germline lookup yields CDR1 SGHNT and CDR2 YYREEE (reference sequence). Germline trimming cut 2 bases from V and 3 bases from J; bases unmatched to any gene: 8. The CDR3 extends over 16 amino acids. CDR3 residues: CASSFSGTEYYNEQFF. As DNA, the CDR3 is TGTGCCAGCAGCTTTTCCGGGACAGAGTACTACAATGAGCAGTTCTTC. The full variable domain, its missing parts supplied by reference TRBV5-4 and TRBJ2-1, is ETGVTQSPTHLIKTRGQQVTLRCSSQSGHNTVSWYQQALGQGPQFIFQYYREEENGRGNFPPRFSGLQFPNYSSELNVNALELDDSALYLCASSFSGTEYYNEQFFGPGTRLTVL.

The genes are TRBV28 and TRBJ1-4; the D gene is possibly TRBD1 (6 bases). Germline CDR1 MDHEN, CDR2 SYDVKM. Deletions cut 6 bases from V and 0 bases from J, with 11 bases between. The CDR3 has 15 amino acids. DNA for the CDR3: TGTGCCAGCAGGTTCCGGACAGCAACTAATGAAAAACTGTTTTTT. Protein: CASRFRTATNEKLFF.

This clone was counted a single time. The chain couples TRBV4-2 to TRBJ2-1, with 12 nucleotides matching TRBD2. The V and J ends lost 1 base and 7 bases, in that order; junction bases with no gene match: 8. Germline V gene lookup returns CDR1 LGHNA and CDR2 YNFKEQ. The CDR3 consists of 17 residues. CDR3 protein: CASSQVSSGGAGNEQFF. The CDR3 DNA reads as TGTGCCAGCAGCCAAGTCTCTAGCGGGGGGGCAGGAAATGAGCAGTTCTTC.

This rearrangement joins TRBV5-8 to TRBJ2-7; no firm D call. The CDR3 has 13 amino acids. V lost 4 bases, J lost 4 bases, and 12 bases lay in between. Per germline, CDR1 SGHTS and CDR2 YDEGEE. In nucleotides, the CDR3 is TGTGCCAGCAGCGATGATAGCATATACGAGCAGTACGTC. Translation gives CASSDDSIYEQYV.